This T cell receptor beta chain was captured by sequencing in a study of vaccination effects on CD4 cells after COVID-19. In the study overall: Participants got two doses of BNT162b2 or mRNA-1273 vaccine.

Germline V CDR1 and CDR2: ENHRY, SYGVKD. The CDR3 length is 15 residues. V was pared by 6 bases and J by 2 bases, with 4 bases of the junction left unmatched. Viral peptide pool expansion of antigen-specific CD4+ T cells preceded sequencing in the ViraFEST assay. Isolation of CD4+ T cells took place after about 10 days of culture. Convalescent patients had PCR-confirmed SARS-CoV-2 infection between March and December 2020. Study-wide points: There were few convalescent patients in the study and no early post-infection timepoints.

As to this clone: Its matching antigen is unknown.

The data were produced by immunoSEQ multiplex PCR, yet TCRdb's version contains in-frame clones alone and is incomplete. The sample lists about 27,000 clones, 69% seen once, with roughly 18% in the top ten. The material sequenced was CD4+ T cells from PBMCs cultured with SARS-CoV-2 spike peptides, taken before COVID-19 vaccination. This clonotype was obtained from a human donor who had a prior SARS-CoV-2 infection. V and J are TRBV10-3 and TRBJ2-7; TRBD2 matches 13 bases. In DNA, the CDR3 is TGTGCCATCAGCCGACTAGCGGGGGGAACCTACGAGCAGTACTTC. It encodes CAISRLAGGTYEQYF.